The sequence of this TCR beta chain was determined in a study of CD8 T cells in ankylosing spondylitis. Study results and caveats: Ankylosing spondylitis blood appeared to be characterized by a TCR beta motif of roughly eight highly homologous variants.

Germline V gene data show CDR1 as DFQATT and CDR2 as SNEGSKA (reference sequence). V was clipped by 5 bases and J by 1 base, with 11 bases between them. This CDR3 contains 13 residues. Via MiXCR, TCRdb re-called the 5' RACE reads, giving one row per CDR3 protein. Here the sample spans around 490,000 distinct CDR3 sequences, about 5.4% being singletons. This clonotype was counted many times. The target antigen is unknown. The sample comprised blood, either unsorted or a sorted T cell fraction (not recorded which). The TCR sequence derives from a male donor with ankylosing spondylitis. V gene TRBV20-1 combines with J gene TRBJ2-5; D perhaps matches TRBD2 (6 bases). In DNA, the CDR3 is TGCAGTGCTCCTCACGGGGGCCAAGAGACCCAGTACTTC. Translating it yields CSAPHGGQETQYF.